This is a list of T cell receptor beta chains from one sample in a study of blood T cells in healthy people across ages. TCRdb ran MiXCR on the 5' RACE reads and lists one entry per CDR3 protein. The table includes about 1.5 million distinct CDR3 sequences, 35% to 45% detected once. The sequencing input was blood. These receptors originate from a woman younger than 35 in good health. Both conserved end residues are part of each CDR3. Each record gives: CDR3 length, J gene, D gene, V gene, clone size, CDR3 DNA, CDR3 protein. D genes are given only for firm matches. Clone size is shown for a subset of rows, as once, few, many or a class of expanded clone.

len: 15
j_gene: TRBJ2-7
d_gene: .
v_gene: TRBV27
abundance: .
CDR3nt: TGTGCCAGCAGTTTATCAAGTCCCCACCGCTACGAGCAGTACTTC
CDR3aa: CASSLSSPHRYEQYF

len: 15
j_gene: TRBJ1-2
d_gene: .
v_gene: TRBV12-3/TRBV12-4
abundance: .
CDR3nt: TGTGCCAGCAGTCTACTGGAGTTCGGAAACTATGGCTACACCTTC
CDR3aa: CASSLLEFGNYGYTF

len: 14
j_gene: TRBJ2-2
d_gene: TRBD1
v_gene: TRBV20-1
abundance: .
CDR3nt: TGCAGTGCTGAGGACAGGGGGGTCACCGGGGAGCTGTTTTTT
CDR3aa: CSAEDRGVTGELFF

len: 15
j_gene: TRBJ2-1
d_gene: TRBD2
v_gene: TRBV6-1
abundance: .
CDR3nt: TGTGCCAGCACCCTACTAGCGGGAGGTTACGGAGAGCAGTTCTTC
CDR3aa: CASTLLAGGYGEQFF

len: 16
j_gene: TRBJ2-7
d_gene: TRBD2
v_gene: TRBV7-9
abundance: few
CDR3nt: TGTGCCAGCAGCTTAGTTGCTGCGGGAGGTCCCTACGAGCAGTACTTC
CDR3aa: CASSLVAAGGPYEQYF

len: 13
j_gene: TRBJ2-7
d_gene: TRBD2
v_gene: TRBV7-8
abundance: .
CDR3nt: TGTGCCAGCAGCAGAACTAGCGTCCGTGAGCAGTACTTC
CDR3aa: CASSRTSVREQYF

len: 14
j_gene: TRBJ1-2
d_gene: TRBD1
v_gene: TRBV12-5
abundance: few
CDR3nt: TGTGCTAGTGGTTTGTGGGACAGCTACTATGGCTACACCTTC
CDR3aa: CASGLWDSYYGYTF

len: 12
j_gene: TRBJ1-1
d_gene: .
v_gene: TRBV29-1
abundance: once
CDR3nt: TGCAGCGTTCCTTTGCTTTGGGCTGAAGCTTTCTTT
CDR3aa: CSVPLLWAEAFF

len: 13
j_gene: TRBJ2-7
d_gene: TRBD2
v_gene: TRBV6-2/TRBV6-3
abundance: few
CDR3nt: TGTGCCAGCACCTCCGGGACTAGGTACGAGCAGTACTTC
CDR3aa: CASTSGTRYEQYF

len: 14
j_gene: TRBJ2-3
d_gene: .
v_gene: TRBV30
abundance: few
CDR3nt: TGTGCCTGGAGTGCGCCCGGTAGAACAGATACGCAGTATTTT
CDR3aa: CAWSAPGRTDTQYF

len: 15
j_gene: TRBJ1-1
d_gene: .
v_gene: TRBV5-6
abundance: .
CDR3nt: TGTGCCAGCAGCTTGGTCAGGGGTCCGGACACTGAAGCTTTCTTT
CDR3aa: CASSLVRGPDTEAFF

len: 13
j_gene: TRBJ2-7
d_gene: .
v_gene: TRBV18
abundance: .
CDR3nt: TGTGCCAGCTCACCCCCTTTAGTCACCGAGCAGTACTTC
CDR3aa: CASSPPLVTEQYF

len: 15
j_gene: TRBJ2-5
d_gene: TRBD1
v_gene: TRBV19
abundance: .
CDR3nt: TGTGCCACCGCAACTCCGGGACAGGGGACAGAGACCCAGTACTTC
CDR3aa: CATATPGQGTETQYF

len: 17
j_gene: TRBJ1-1
d_gene: TRBD1
v_gene: TRBV20-1
abundance: once
CDR3nt: TGCAGTGCTAGAGTGAGGGGGACAGGGCGGGGGAACACTGAAGCTTTCTTT
CDR3aa: CSARVRGTGRGNTEAFF

len: 14
j_gene: TRBJ1-6
d_gene: .
v_gene: TRBV27
abundance: .
CDR3nt: TGTGCCAGAAGTTTATCTGGCGGCAATTCACCCCTCCACTTT
CDR3aa: CARSLSGGNSPLHF

len: 15
j_gene: TRBJ1-5
d_gene: TRBD1
v_gene: TRBV19
abundance: once
CDR3nt: TGTGCCAGTAGTCCCACAGGGGGGCCCAATCAGCCCCAGCATTTT
CDR3aa: CASSPTGGPNQPQHF